This T cell receptor beta chain was sequenced for a study of human T cells and chemical hapten exposure. Overall study: Mostly female patients had alopecia areata, totalis or universalis. Whole-study results and caveats: The number of TCRs above 1 in 1000 frequency did not change after DPC sensitization. Alopecia was present in the donors, so their immune response may differ from healthy people's.

Remarks on this clonotype: Its antigen is not identified.

Time point given: patch test 1, 2 weeks after DPC sensitization. Treatment in this sample: therapeutic diphenylcyclopropenone sensitization with weekly scalp DPC. Unique molecular identifiers were linked by the library to individual cDNA molecules. TCRdb reprocessed the RACE reads via MiXCR and lists one record per CDR3 protein. The table records roughly 180,000 distinct CDR3 sequences, around 22% of them present only once. This CDR3 is 16 amino acids long. V lost 4 bases and J lost 0; bases outside the gene matches: 10. Germline assignment: CDR1 SGHRS and CDR2 YFSETQ. V usage is TRBV5-1 and J usage is TRBJ2-7; 7 bases map to TRBD2. Sequences were derived from whole blood, sampled in connection with sensitization to the hapten diphenylcyclopropenone (DPC). The sequence came from a woman between 50 and 59 years old with alopecia areata. Some clones in this sample may be carry-over from other donors' samples. Written as DNA, the CDR3 is TGCGCCAGCAGCCCCCAAGCGGGATCGAGCTCCTACGAGCAGTACTTC. Protein product: CASSPQAGSSSYEQYF.